This TCR beta chain was recovered during a study of neurological immune-mediated disorders. This clonotype was detected ten times or more. Trimming took off 0 bases at V and 7 bases at J, with 19 bases between the two ends. The CDR3 totals 16 residues. Germline loops: CDR1 DFQATT, CDR2 SNEGSKA (reference sequence). TCRdb called the 5' RACE reads again in MiXCR, with one record for every CDR3 protein. The data hold under 90,000 distinct CDR3 sequences, with roughly 3.3% observed a single time. The V call is TRBV20-1, the J call TRBJ2-1, with D maybe TRBD2 (6 bases). Material for sequencing was PBMCs. This clonotype was obtained from a woman aged 50 to 60 with multiple sclerosis. This CDR3 is CSARDSLAILRNEQFF. CDR3 nucleotides: TGCAGTGCTAGAGATAGTCTAGCGATTTTGCGGAATGAGCAGTTCTTC.